This T cell receptor beta chain was recovered during a study of blood T cell repertoires in COVID-19. Study-wide context: The United States, Italy and Spain were the sources of the acute and convalescent COVID-19 samples. Nucleic acid was either cDNA or gDNA, and it came from T cells, B-cell-depleted T cells, or PBMCs.

Cohort placement rested on clinical history that participants reported themselves. This clone was seen a single time. The ends were cut back, 0 bases at V and 4 bases at J, with 14 bases in the middle. The CDR3 totals 16 residues. Germline loops: CDR1 SGHRS, CDR2 YFSETQ. The method was immunoSEQ multiplex PCR; TCRdb's version includes in-frame clones alone and lacks a portion of them. The top ten hold 3.5% to 4.5% of the sample, which has 210,000 or so clones, approximately 80% seen once. The sample consisted of PBMCs or T cells enriched from blood (not recorded which). The TCR comes from a man in his thirties or forties with acute COVID-19. The chain links TRBV5-1 to TRBJ2-1; D may be TRBD1 (6 bases). CDR3 sequence reads: CASSLAEGGIYNEQFF. As DNA, the CDR3 is TGCGCCAGCAGCTTGGCCGAAGGGGGAATATACAATGAGCAGTTCTTC.